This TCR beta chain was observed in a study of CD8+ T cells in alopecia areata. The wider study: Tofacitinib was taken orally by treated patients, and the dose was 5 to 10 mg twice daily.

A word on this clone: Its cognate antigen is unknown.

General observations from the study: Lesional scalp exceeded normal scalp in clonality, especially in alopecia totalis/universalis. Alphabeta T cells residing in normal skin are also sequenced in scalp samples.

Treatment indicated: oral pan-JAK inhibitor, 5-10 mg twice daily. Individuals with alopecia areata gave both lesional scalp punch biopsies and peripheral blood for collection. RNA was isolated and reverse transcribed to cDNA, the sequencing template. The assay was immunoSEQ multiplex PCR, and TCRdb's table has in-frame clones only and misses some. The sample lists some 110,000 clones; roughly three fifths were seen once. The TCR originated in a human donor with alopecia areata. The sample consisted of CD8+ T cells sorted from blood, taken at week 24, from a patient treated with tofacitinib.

The CDR3 spells CSVDERGSYEQYF. The CDR3 nucleotides read TGCAGCGTTGATGAACGCGGCTCCTACGAGCAGTACTTC. This chain links TRBV29-1 with TRBJ2-7; D is unresolved. The germline V gene encodes CDR1 SQVTM and CDR2 ANQGSEA. Trimming shortened V by 3 bases and J by 0 bases, and 9 bases separated the two germline ends. This CDR3 region has 13 residues.